A single sample gave rise to the 11 T cell receptor beta chains below, sequenced in a study of PD-1 blockade in classical Hodgkin lymphoma. The method was immunoSEQ multiplex PCR; TCRdb's version includes in-frame clones alone and lacks a portion of them. The sample contains around 91,000 clones, 81% of which appear only once. Relapse after autologous stem cell transplantation occurred in every patient, and brentuximab vedotin exposure varied. The source was peripheral blood mononuclear cells (PBMCs), collected before the second cycle of nivolumab. Every receptor here comes from a human donor with classical Hodgkin lymphoma.

This clone appeared once. The gene calls are TRBV5-4 and TRBJ2-5; the match to TRBD1 covers 8 bases. The CDR3 totals 15 residues. CDR1 and CDR2 (germline): SGHNT, YYREEE (reference sequence). With 3 bases clipped from V and 3 bases from J, the junction kept 7 bases outside the gene matches. The CDR3 region is CASSSRQGIEETQYF. For the CDR3, the DNA is TGTGCCAGCAGCTCACGACAGGGGATTGAAGAGACCCAGTACTTC.

V is TRBV7-2 and J is TRBJ2-3, with 14 bases aligning to TRBD2. V lost 5 bases and J lost 6; bases outside the gene matches: 4. The CDR3 length is 15 residues. Germline CDR1 reads SGHTA; CDR2 reads FQGNSA. This CDR3 reads CASSMGLAGVDTQYF. In DNA form, the CDR3 reads TGTGCCAGCAGCATGGGACTAGCGGGAGTGGATACGCAGTATTTT.

The genes are TRBV7-8 and TRBJ2-5; D might be TRBD1 or TRBD2, each matching 5 bases. This CDR3 is 15 amino acids long. Germline CDR1 and CDR2: SGHVS and FQNEAQ. With 2 bases removed from V and 3 bases from J, the gap between germline ends came to 13 bases. This CDR3 is CASSLLGDPKETQYF. The CDR3 coding sequence is TGTGCCAGCAGCTTACTCGGGGACCCCAAAGAGACCCAGTACTTC. The full variable domain, rest sourced from reference TRBV7-8 and TRBJ2-5, is GAGVSQSPRYKVAKRGQDVALRCDPISGHVSLFWYQQALGQGPEFLTYFQNEAQLDKSGLPSDRFFAERPEGSVSTLKIQRTQQEDSAVYLCASSLLGDPKETQYFGPGTRLLVL.

This clone appeared many times. The chain combines TRBV2 with TRBJ2-1, with 10 bases fitting TRBD2. The CDR3 has 16 amino acids. CDR1 and CDR2 from the germline V gene are SNHLY and FYNNEI. The junction had 16 bases not matched to a gene; V was cut back by 10 bases and J by 7 bases. This CDR3 reads CAIPGAGASGSNEQFF. Here the CDR3 DNA reads TGTGCCATCCCTGGGGCGGGGGCTAGCGGGAGTAATGAGCAGTTCTTC.

The chain has TRBV7-2 and TRBJ2-7; tentatively, D is TRBD1 (6 bases). The CDR3 length is 16 residues. Germline V gene lookup returns CDR1 SGHTA and CDR2 FQGNSA. The V end was cut by 1 base, the J end by 3 bases, with 16 bases between. This chain's CDR3 is CASSLGLGATYYEQYF. The CDR3 nucleotides read TGTGCCAGCAGCTTAGGGTTGGGGGCGACTTACTACGAGCAGTACTTC.

The V and J genes are TRBV18 and TRBJ1-2, with TRBD1 as a possible D gene (5 bases). The germline gives CDR1 KGHSH, CDR2 LQKENI. Trimming removed 5 bases at V and 8 bases at J, with 18 bases between. The CDR3 length is 14 residues. This chain's CDR3 is CASSSTGRQLGYTF. DNA of the CDR3: TGTGCCAGCTCATCCACAGGACGTCAATTGGGCTACACCTTC. Together with reference TRBV18 and TRBJ1-2, the CDR3 gives the full variable domain: NAGVMQNPRHLVRRRGQEARLRCSPMKGHSHVYWYRQLPEEGLKFMVYLQKENIIDESGMPKERFSAEFPKEGPSILRIQQVVRGDSAAYFCASSSTGRQLGYTFGSGTRLTVV.

The chain has TRBV10-3 and TRBJ2-5, with a tentative D call TRBD2 (5 bases). The CDR3 runs 14 residues. V shed 3 bases and J shed 0 bases, with 8 bases lying between them. Looked up from germline, CDR1 is ENHRY and CDR2 is SYGVKD. The CDR3 DNA reads as TGTGCCATCAGTGATTCCGGGGACCAAGAGACCCAGTACTTC. Its translation: CAISDSGDQETQYF.

The chain is built from TRBV6-5 and TRBJ1-6; possible D gene TRBD1, 6 bases. Trimming shortened V by 11 bases and J by 0 bases, and 11 bases separated the two germline ends. Germline values: CDR1 MNHEY, CDR2 SVGAGI. This CDR3 spans 14 amino acids. The CDR3 DNA is TGTGCCGTGAGGGGGTTCTCCTATAATTCACCCCTCCACTTT. Translation gives CAVRGFSYNSPLHF.

The J gene is TRBJ1-4, the V gene TRBV7-2; D may be TRBD1 (6 bases). CDR3 length: 15 residues. Germline CDR1 is SGHTA and CDR2 is FQGNSA. Between the trimmed V and J ends, which lost 5 bases and 7 bases, there was a span of 17 bases. The CDR3 DNA follows: TGTGCCAGCAGCACGTCCCCAGGGGTTGGTGAAAAACTGTTTTTT. Its protein product is CASSTSPGVGEKLFF.

This clone was seen a handful of times. This chain uses TRBV2 with TRBJ2-7; D unclear. V was trimmed by 4 bases and J by 2 bases, leaving 9 bases between them. CDR3 size: 13 residues. Germline CDR1 SNHLY, CDR2 FYNNEI. The CDR3 nucleotides read TGTGCCAGCAGTGCGACAAAGACCTACGAGCAGTACTTC. This sequence encodes CASSATKTYEQYF.

V is TRBV27 and J is TRBJ2-4; D is possibly TRBD2 (6 bases). The V gene lost 8 bases and the J gene lost 0 bases, with 14 bases spanning the gap. This CDR3 region has 15 residues. Germline V gives CDR1 MNHEY, CDR2 SMNVEV (reference sequence). This CDR3 reads CASGRSTSAKNIQYF. The CDR3 DNA reads TGTGCCAGCGGGAGGTCTACCTCAGCCAAAAACATTCAGTACTTC.